This T cell receptor beta chain was sequenced for a study of T cell repertoires and HLA-DP antigens. Study overall: Sorted CD137+CD4+ samples averaged roughly 0.2 ug DNA; pre-culture CD4+ samples, roughly 1,300 ng. Study-level findings and limits: Average cumulative frequency of previously undetected clones was roughly 36% against one allele and 50% to 65% against the other.

CD4+ T cells were isolated untouched, approximately 98% pure. For this clone: Its antigen is undetermined.

Clones were read by immunoSEQ multiplex PCR, and TCRdb kept only the in-frame ones, dropping some. The table lists approximately 89,000 clones, around nine tenths of them singletons. This TCR came from a man aged 45-65 years in good health and CMV-seronegative. The sequenced sample consisted of CD4+ T cells from PBMCs.

The DNA for the CDR3 is TGTGCCAGCCGAGGACTAGCGGGGTCAAATGAGCAGTTCTTC. Protein product: CASRGLAGSNEQFF. V is TRBV27 and J is TRBJ2-1, with TRBD2 identical over 12 bases. Germline CDR1 reads MNHEY; CDR2 reads SMNVEV (reference sequence). Germline trimming cut 8 bases from V and 7 bases from J; bases unmatched to any gene: 6. This CDR3 has 14 residues.